The 31 T cell receptor beta chains listed next were all sequenced from one sample in a study of identical twins. TCRdb re-analysed the 5' RACE reads in MiXCR, keeping a single row per CDR3 protein. Of about 890,000 distinct CDR3 sequences in the sample, roughly 12% were seen once. The data were also submitted as part of a second study, on yellow fever vaccine responses in identical twins.

The specimen sequenced was PBMCs. The source is a woman aged 18-29 years in good health.

This clonotype was counted between two and nine times. The chain has TRBV20-1 and TRBJ2-7, with D unresolved. Germline CDR1 is DFQATT and CDR2 is SNEGSKA (reference sequence). This CDR3 contains 12 residues. V was trimmed by 6 bases and J by 4 bases, leaving 13 bases between them. The CDR3 sequence is CSASPFGYEQYF. The CDR3 DNA reads as TGCAGTGCGAGTCCCTTCGGGTACGAGCAGTACTTC.

The chain has TRBV15 and TRBJ2-5; D is possibly TRBD1 (6 bases). The V end lost 4 bases, the J end lost 6 bases, and 21 bases lay between the germline ends. This CDR3 is built from 16 residues. Germline CDR1 is LNHNV and CDR2 is YYDKDF (reference sequence). CDR3 residues: CATSTNSGHSQQTQYF. The DNA of the CDR3 is TGTGCCACCAGCACAAACTCGGGACATAGTCAACAGACCCAGTACTTC.

At least ten counts were recorded for this clonotype. The chain joins TRBV20-1 to TRBJ2-1; 7 bases are a match to TRBD2. V lost 0 bases to trimming and J lost 2 bases; unmatched junction nucleotides: 7. CDR3 size: 16 residues. CDR1 and CDR2 (germline): DFQATT, SNEGSKA (reference sequence). The DNA for the CDR3 is TGCAGTGCTAGAGATTTAGGGACTAACACCTACAATGAGCAGTTCTTC. Translated, it gives CSARDLGTNTYNEQFF.

The table lists this clonotype with a few counts. The J gene is TRBJ1-6, the V gene TRBV20-1; D ambiguous. The CDR3 totals 13 residues. Between the trimmed V and J ends, which lost 0 bases and 3 bases, there was a span of 3 bases. CDR1 is DFQATT and CDR2 is SNEGSKA in the germline V gene (reference sequence). CDR3 region: CSARENYNSPLHF. The CDR3 nucleotides are TGCAGTGCTAGAGAGAACTATAATTCACCCCTCCACTTT.

Only a few counts were recorded for this clonotype. J is TRBJ2-4 and V is TRBV19; TRBD1 matches 7 bases. CDR3 length: 16 amino acids. Germline V lookup: CDR1 LNHDA, CDR2 SQIVND (reference sequence). J was trimmed by 1 base and V by 5 bases; bases with no gene match: 8. In DNA form, the CDR3 reads TGTGCCAGTAGTCTGGACAGGCCGGCGGCCAAAAACATTCAGTACTTC. The encoded protein is CASSLDRPAAKNIQYF.

The genes are TRBV14 and TRBJ2-3; no reliable D call. Trimming took 4 bases from V and 4 from J, leaving 21 bases between them. Germline-derived CDR1 and CDR2 are SGHDN and FVKESK. The CDR3 runs to 17 residues. CDR3 coding DNA: TGTGCCAGCAGCCTCCTAACGCGACCTGACTCGCCAGATACGCAGTATTTT. It specifies CASSLLTRPDSPDTQYF.

The rearrangement uses TRBV3-1 and TRBJ2-1; unclear D gene. The germline CDR1 and CDR2 sequences are LGHDT and YNNKEL (reference sequence). Trimming left V 4 bases short and J 6 bases short, with 10 bases between. The CDR3 is made up of 13 amino acids. The CDR3 nucleotides read TGTGCCAGCAGCCGGCAGCTAGTCAATGAGCAGTTCTTC. It yields the protein CASSRQLVNEQFF.

This clonotype has ten or more counts. The genes are TRBV5-1 and TRBJ1-5, with D possibly being TRBD1 (6 bases). Trimming shortened V by 4 bases and J by 3 bases, and 14 bases separated the two germline ends. Germline lookup yields CDR1 SGHRS and CDR2 YFSETQ. CDR3 length: 15 residues. The CDR3 region is CASSHRVEDNQPQHF. The CDR3 DNA follows: TGCGCCAGCAGCCACAGGGTGGAGGACAATCAGCCCCAGCATTTT.

The chain uses TRBV12-3 or TRBV12-4 and TRBJ2-7, with 8 bases identical to TRBD2. This CDR3 contains 12 residues. The trim removed 11 bases at V and 5 bases at J, leaving 8 bases unmatched. CDR3 nucleotides: TGTGCCTCCGGGAGGGGTAAGAACGAGCAGTACTTC. This gives the protein CASGRGKNEQYF.

This clonotype was found a few times. This rearrangement joins TRBV5-1 to TRBJ2-5; either TRBD1 or TRBD2 may supply D (5 bases each). Germline CDR1 SGHRS, CDR2 YFSETQ. This CDR3 region has 15 residues. V was cut by 4 bases and J by 5 bases, with 18 bases left in between. DNA for the CDR3: TGCGCCAGCAGCCCGTGGGACCGAGAGTCGGAGACCCAGTACTTC. The encoded protein is CASSPWDRESETQYF.

This clonotype was picked up a small number of times. The CDR3 region is CASRWASGEQFF. In DNA form, the CDR3 reads TGCGCCAGCAGGTGGGCTAGCGGTGAGCAGTTCTTC. The V and J genes are TRBV5-1 and TRBJ2-1; TRBD2 matches at 7 bases. V was clipped by 5 bases and J by 9 bases; unmatched bases: 5. The CDR3 length is 12 residues. Germline lookup yields CDR1 SGHRS and CDR2 YFSETQ.

This clonotype was recorded a few times. The J gene is TRBJ2-3, the V gene TRBV6-5; possibly TRBD1 for D (6 bases). The germline V and J ends were trimmed by 1 base and 1 base, with 21 bases remaining between them. Germline V gives CDR1 MNHEY, CDR2 SVGAGI. The CDR3 contains 19 residues. The CDR3 bases are TGTGCCAGCAGTTACTTTTTCAGGGGACCTCCTAAGGGCACAGATACGCAGTATTTT. Translating it yields CASSYFFRGPPKGTDTQYF.

This clonotype was found a few times. The chain uses TRBV7-9 and TRBJ2-1; possibly TRBD2 for D (6 bases). This CDR3 region has 13 residues. CDR1 and CDR2 from the germline V gene are SEHNR and FQNEAQ (reference sequence). Deletions cut 2 bases from V and 5 bases from J, with 7 bases between. The CDR3 sequence: CASSLLADNEQFF. In DNA, the CDR3 is TGTGCCAGCAGCTTATTAGCGGACAATGAGCAGTTCTTC.

V and J are TRBV29-1 and TRBJ2-7, with 9 bases fitting TRBD2. Germline values: CDR1 SQVTM, CDR2 ANQGSEA. This CDR3 region has 15 residues. The V gene end was trimmed by 2 bases and the J gene end by 0 bases; junction bases not matched to a gene: 5. CDR3 sequence (DNA): TGCAGCGTTGAATACTCTAGCGGGACCTCCTACGAGCAGTACTTC. As protein: CSVEYSSGTSYEQYF.

V gene TRBV28 combines with J gene TRBJ2-5; the match to TRBD1 covers 9 bases. CDR3 length equals 15 residues. CDR1 is MDHEN, CDR2 SYDVKM, per germline. Trimming took 6 bases from V and 5 from J; bases not matched to a gene: 10. The CDR3, as DNA: TGTGCCAGCAGGAAATACAGGGGGCCAGGGGAGACCCAGTACTTC. Translated: CASRKYRGPGETQYF.

This clonotype appeared a few times. This chain uses TRBV6-5 with TRBJ1-3; possibly TRBD1 for D (6 bases). V shed 3 bases and J shed 3 bases, with 9 bases lying between them. Germline V gene data show CDR1 as MNHEY and CDR2 as SVGAGI. This CDR3 has 14 amino acids. As DNA, the CDR3 is TGTGCCAGCAGTTATAACAGGGATGGAAACACCATATATTTT. It codes for CASSYNRDGNTIYF.

V usage is TRBV10-3 and J usage is TRBJ1-2, with D possibly being TRBD1 (6 bases). Germline CDR1 ENHRY, CDR2 SYGVKD. The CDR3 length is 15 residues. V dropped 3 bases and J dropped 4 bases, with 15 bases sitting between them. This CDR3 is CAISDQGKYLYGYTF. As DNA, the CDR3 is TGTGCCATCAGTGATCAGGGGAAATACCTCTATGGCTACACCTTC.

The chain links TRBV10-3 to TRBJ2-1, with D possibly called TRBD1 or TRBD2 (5 bases each). Germline V gene lookup returns CDR1 ENHRY and CDR2 SYGVKD. Trimming shortened V by 2 bases and J by 8 bases, and 25 bases separated the two germline ends. This CDR3 is 18 amino acids long. The CDR3 DNA follows: TGTGCCATCAGTGAGCCGAGACCGGGTTCGAGGGACCTGGATGAGCAGTTCTTC. This encodes CAISEPRPGSRDLDEQFF.

The chain employs TRBV20-1 and TRBJ2-5, with D unclear. The ends were cut back, 3 bases at V and 4 bases at J, with 12 bases in the middle. In germline, CDR1 is DFQATT, CDR2 SNEGSKA (reference sequence). The length of the CDR3 is 13 residues. CDR3 residues: CSASGSPAETQYF. CDR3 DNA sequence: TGCAGTGCTAGTGGGTCCCCGGCAGAGACCCAGTACTTC.

This clonotype came up a few times. This chain links TRBV12-3 or TRBV12-4 with TRBJ1-3; D uncertain. The CDR3 contains 12 residues. Trimming took off 7 bases at V and 4 bases at J, with 8 bases between the two ends. CDR3 protein: CASIFGGNTIYF. The DNA of the CDR3 is TGTGCCAGCATTTTTGGCGGAAACACCATATATTTT.

This clonotype was found many times. This chain connects TRBV12-3 or TRBV12-4 to TRBJ1-6, with D unresolved. The CDR3 is 14 residues long. Trimming pared 4 bases from V and 7 bases from J, leaving 11 bases between. For the CDR3, the DNA is TGTGCCAGCAGTTCCGGTGGAAACAATTCACCCCTCCACTTT. Translation: CASSSGGNNSPLHF.

The CDR3 loop is CASRYWGHSGNTIYF. CDR3 bases: TGTGCCAGCAGGTATTGGGGCCACTCTGGAAACACCATATATTTT. V and J are TRBV12-3 or TRBV12-4 and TRBJ1-3; tentatively, D is TRBD1 (5 bases). The ends were cut back, 6 bases at V and 0 bases at J, with 12 bases in the middle. There are 15 residues in the CDR3.

There are a few counts of this clonotype. The chain recombines TRBV7-2 with TRBJ2-7; no clear D. This CDR3 comprises 14 residues. The germline V gene has CDR1 SGHTA and CDR2 FQGNSA. V was trimmed by 4 bases and J by 4 bases, leaving 14 bases between them. CDR3 in DNA: TGTGCCAGCAGCTGGTACCCCAGATGGTACGAGCAGTACTTC. This sequence encodes CASSWYPRWYEQYF.

The CDR3 bases are TGTGCCAGCTCACCTGTTGGGACTAGCGTAACCTACGAGCAGTACTTC. This gives the protein CASSPVGTSVTYEQYF. The gene calls are TRBV18 and TRBJ2-7, with 10 nucleotides matching TRBD2. CDR1 KGHSH and CDR2 LQKENI come from the germline V gene. The J segment lost 2 bases and the V segment lost 3 bases, leaving 7 bases of the junction unmatched. This CDR3 contains 16 residues.

This clonotype was picked up many times. The chain links TRBV3-1 to TRBJ1-1, with D perhaps TRBD1 (5 bases). Germline V gene sequence: CDR1 LGHDT, CDR2 YNNKEL (reference sequence). CDR3 length: 14 residues. Trimming removed 8 bases from V and 1 base from J, with 14 bases in between. The CDR3 spells CASHQGNGNTEAFF. CDR3 coding DNA: TGTGCCAGCCACCAGGGTAACGGGAACACTGAAGCTTTCTTT.

This clonotype came up many times. The V and J genes are TRBV9 and TRBJ2-1; a possible D gene is TRBD2 (5 bases). Trimming shortened V by 4 bases and J by 0 bases, and 11 bases separated the two germline ends. Germline V gene data show CDR1 as SGDLS and CDR2 as YYNGEE. This CDR3 is 15 amino acids long. The CDR3 loop reads CASSQAESSYNEQFF. Written as DNA, the CDR3 is TGTGCCAGCAGCCAAGCGGAAAGCTCCTACAATGAGCAGTTCTTC.

Of note for this clonotype: With a much larger clone just one base away, this may be a read error. The chain is built from TRBV7-9 and TRBJ2-3; 13 bases match TRBD2. CDR1 and CDR2 from the germline V gene are SEHNR and FQNEAQ (reference sequence). Unmatched junction bases numbered 7, after V lost 5 bases and J lost 5 bases. The CDR3 totals 16 residues. The CDR3 DNA is TGTGCCAGCAGCCCGACTAGCGGGAGGAAAATAGATACGCAGTATTTT. Translation: CASSPTSGRKIDTQYF. The full variable domain, with the rest looked up from reference TRBV7-9 and TRBJ2-3, is DTGVSQNPRHKITKRGQNVTFRCDPISEHNRLYWYRQTLGQGPEFLTYFQNEAQLEKSRLLSDRFSAERPKGSFSTLEIQRTEQGDSAMYLCASSPTSGRKIDTQYFGPGTRLTVL.

V usage is TRBV3-1 and J usage is TRBJ2-7, with a possible D match to TRBD1 (6 bases). The V end lost 4 bases, the J end lost 6 bases, and 16 bases lay between the germline ends. The CDR3 length is 14 residues. From germline, CDR1 is LGHDT and CDR2 YNNKEL (reference sequence). The CDR3 loop is CASSRYTGSGEQYF. The CDR3 DNA reads TGTGCCAGCAGCCGATATACAGGGTCGGGCGAGCAGTACTTC.

This clonotype was observed a handful of times. J is TRBJ1-3 and V is TRBV24-1, with D hard to call. With 8 bases removed from V and 4 bases from J, the gap between germline ends came to 8 bases. Germline V CDR1 and CDR2: KGHDR, SFDVKD. This CDR3 comprises 12 residues. The CDR3 region has the DNA TGTGCCACCACCGACAACGGAAACACCATATATTTT. Residues: CATTDNGNTIYF.

This chain joins TRBV10-3 and TRBJ2-5; 9 bases align to TRBD1. V lost 4 bases to trimming and J lost 1 base; unmatched junction nucleotides: 4. CDR3 length: 15 residues. Germline-derived CDR1 and CDR2 are ENHRY and SYGVKD. Written as DNA, the CDR3 is TGTGCCATCAGTGGGACAGGGGCTACCCAAGAGACCCAGTACTTC. It is translated as CAISGTGATQETQYF.

The CDR3 loop reads CASRRLGSKDGELFF. CDR3 coding DNA: TGTGCCAGCAGACGTTTAGGGAGCAAGGACGGGGAGCTGTTTTTT. This rearrangement joins TRBV2 to TRBJ2-2; tentative D call: TRBD2 (5 bases). Per the germline V gene, CDR1 is SNHLY and CDR2 is FYNNEI. V was cut by 6 bases and J by 7 bases, with 18 bases left in between. The CDR3 loop spans 15 amino acids. Full variable domain (rest looked up from reference TRBV2 and TRBJ2-2): EPEVTQTPSHQVTQMGQEVILRCVPISNHLYFYWYRQILGQKVEFLVSFYNNEISEKSEIFDDQFSVERPDGSNFTLKIRSTKLEDSAMYFCASRRLGSKDGELFFGEGSRLTVL.